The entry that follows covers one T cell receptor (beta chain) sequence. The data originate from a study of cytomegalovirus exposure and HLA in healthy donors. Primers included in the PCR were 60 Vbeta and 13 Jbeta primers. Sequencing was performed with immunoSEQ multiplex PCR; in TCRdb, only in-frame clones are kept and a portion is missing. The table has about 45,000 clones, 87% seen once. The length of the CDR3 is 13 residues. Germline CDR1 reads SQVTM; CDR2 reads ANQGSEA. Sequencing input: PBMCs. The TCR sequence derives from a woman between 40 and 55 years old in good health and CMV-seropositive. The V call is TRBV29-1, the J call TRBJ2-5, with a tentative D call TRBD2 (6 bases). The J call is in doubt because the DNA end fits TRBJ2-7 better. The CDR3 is CSARGSPNYEQYF. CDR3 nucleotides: TGCAGCGCCCGGGGGAGCCCTAACTACGAGCAGTACTTC.